This record covers a single T cell receptor beta chain. As yet, its antigen is unknown. Germline CDR1 is MGHDK and CDR2 is SYGVNS. This CDR3 region has 14 residues. The V end was cut by 4 bases, the J end by 4 bases, with 8 bases between. The data derive from a study of T cell repertoires in cytomegalovirus infection. In TCRdb, the reads were re-called with MiXCR into one record per CDR3 protein. The sample includes some 180,000 distinct CDR3 sequences, about 21% of them seen just once. Overall study results and limits: CMV-specific HLA-C-restricted TCR beta clonotypes dominated the ex vivo response.

This chain connects TRBV25-1 to TRBJ1-6; D unresolved. Sequencing was performed on PBMCs. This TCR was recovered from a human donor in good health (CMV status not recorded). Some clones in this sample may be carry-over from other donors' samples. The CDR3 bases are TGTGCCAGCAGTGCGACGGTGTATAATTCACCCCTCCACTTT. This encodes CASSATVYNSPLHF.